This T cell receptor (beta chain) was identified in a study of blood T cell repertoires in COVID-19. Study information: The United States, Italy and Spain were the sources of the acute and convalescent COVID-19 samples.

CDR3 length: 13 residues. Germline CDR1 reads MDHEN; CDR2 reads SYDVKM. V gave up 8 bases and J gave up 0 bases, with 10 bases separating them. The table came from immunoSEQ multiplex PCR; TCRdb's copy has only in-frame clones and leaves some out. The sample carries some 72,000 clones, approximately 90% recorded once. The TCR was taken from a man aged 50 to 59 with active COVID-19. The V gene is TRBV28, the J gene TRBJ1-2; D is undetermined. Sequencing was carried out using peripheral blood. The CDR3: CASCRAANYGYTF. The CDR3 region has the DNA TGTGCCAGCTGTCGAGCGGCTAACTATGGCTACACCTTC.